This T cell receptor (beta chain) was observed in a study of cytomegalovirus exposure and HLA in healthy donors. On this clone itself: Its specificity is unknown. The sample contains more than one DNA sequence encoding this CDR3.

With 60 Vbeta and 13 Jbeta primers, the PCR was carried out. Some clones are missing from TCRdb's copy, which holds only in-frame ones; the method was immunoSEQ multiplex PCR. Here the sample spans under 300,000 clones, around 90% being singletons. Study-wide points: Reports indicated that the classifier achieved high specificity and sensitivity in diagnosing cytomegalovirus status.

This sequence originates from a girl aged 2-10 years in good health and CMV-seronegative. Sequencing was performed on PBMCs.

The CDR3 protein is CASSLGQGANTGELFF. CDR3 bases: TGTGCCAGCAGCCTGGGACAGGGCGCGAACACCGGGGAGCTGTTTTTT. The rearrangement links TRBV5-4 to TRBJ2-2; 9 nucleotides line up with TRBD1. Losses at the gene ends were 4 bases for V and 0 bases for J; bases not matched to a gene: 4. Germline-derived CDR1 and CDR2 are SGHNT and YYREEE (reference sequence). The CDR3 is made up of 16 amino acids.